The 5 T cell receptor beta chains presented below share a single source sample, sequenced in a study of T cell repertoires in cytomegalovirus infection. MiXCR was run by TCRdb on the reads, yielding one entry per CDR3 protein. Here the sample spans some 920,000 distinct CDR3 sequences, approximately 31% being singletons. These receptors lack a known antigen. This specimen was cultured CD8+ T cells from PBMCs, taken from culture after CMV antigen stimulation. The receptors stem from a human donor in good health (CMV status not recorded). Some clones in this sample may be carry-over from other donors' samples.

This clonotype was counted only a few times. The chain links TRBV28 to TRBJ1-2; D not certain. V shed 5 bases and J shed 8 bases, with 15 bases lying between them. The CDR3 loop spans 13 amino acids. Germline V gene data show CDR1 as MDHEN and CDR2 as SYDVKM. Here the CDR3 DNA reads TGTGCCAGCAGTCCCCGGAGGGTAGGAGGCTACACCTTC. Translating it yields CASSPRRVGGYTF.

This clonotype was detected ten times or more. V is TRBV20-1 and J is TRBJ1-2; D uncertain. V was clipped by 1 base and J by 8 bases, with 17 bases between them. The CDR3 length is 14 residues. Per germline, CDR1 DFQATT and CDR2 SNEGSKA (reference sequence). The CDR3 protein is CSARGGARDNGYTF. As DNA, the CDR3 is TGCAGTGCTAGAGGGGGTGCGAGGGATAACGGCTACACCTTC.

Of note for this clonotype: A junction boundary mismatches the germline segment, possibly from a read error. This rearrangement joins TRBV6-5 to TRBJ1-4, with 7 bases lining up with TRBD1. Per germline, CDR1 MNHEY and CDR2 SVGAGI. CDR3 size: 14 residues. CDR3 in amino acids: CVSSLGQDNEKLFF. The CDR3 region has the DNA TGTGTCAGCAGTTTAGGACAGGATAATGAAAAACTGTTTTTT.

The chain is built from TRBV27 and TRBJ1-1; the match to TRBD1 covers 7 bases. The CDR3 loop spans 15 amino acids. The V gene end was trimmed by 4 bases and the J gene end by 2 bases; junction bases not matched to a gene: 7. Germline lookup yields CDR1 MNHEY and CDR2 SMNVEV (reference sequence). The CDR3 nucleotides read TGTGCCAGCAGTTCCAGGACAGGTACCAACACTGAAGCTTTCTTT. Residues: CASSSRTGTNTEAFF.

The CDR3, as DNA: TGTGCCAGCAGTTGGCTGAAGAATACCAATCAGCCCCAGCATTTT. As protein: CASSWLKNTNQPQHF. The genes are TRBV6-2 or TRBV6-3 and TRBJ1-5; D uncertain. Between the trimmed V and J ends, which lost 4 bases and 3 bases, there was a span of 13 bases. The CDR3 has 15 residues. Germline CDR1 and CDR2: MNHEY and SVGEGT.